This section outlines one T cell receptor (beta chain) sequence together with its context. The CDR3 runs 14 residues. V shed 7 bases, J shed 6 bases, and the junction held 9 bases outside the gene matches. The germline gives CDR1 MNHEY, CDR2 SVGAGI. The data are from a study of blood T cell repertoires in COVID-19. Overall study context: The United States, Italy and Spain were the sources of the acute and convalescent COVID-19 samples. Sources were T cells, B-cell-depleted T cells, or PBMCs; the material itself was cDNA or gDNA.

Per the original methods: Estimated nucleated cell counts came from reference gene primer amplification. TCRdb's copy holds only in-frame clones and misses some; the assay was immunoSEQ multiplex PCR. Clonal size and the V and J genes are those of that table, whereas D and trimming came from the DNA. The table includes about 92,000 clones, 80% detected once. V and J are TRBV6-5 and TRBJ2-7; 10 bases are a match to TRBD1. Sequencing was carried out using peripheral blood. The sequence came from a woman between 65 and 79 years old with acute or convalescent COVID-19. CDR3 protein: CASNTDRGLSEQYF. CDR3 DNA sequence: TGTGCCAGCAATACCGACAGGGGGCTGAGCGAGCAGTACTTC.